Sequencing of this TCR beta chain was carried out in a study of T cells in Graves' hyperthyroidism and ophthalmopathy. CDR1 and CDR2 (germline): MDHEN, SYDVKM. This CDR3 is 15 amino acids long. V lost 6 bases, J lost 1 base, and 16 bases lay in between. It was RNA transcripts that yielded the amplified TCR beta CDR3 regions. The study used the HTBI primer set for a first-round RT-PCR of the TCR CDR3. TCRdb called the multiplex PCR reads again in MiXCR, with one record for every CDR3 protein. Among about 260,000 distinct CDR3 sequences listed, approximately 16% were seen once. Patients having uncontrolled infection, another autoimmune disease, pregnancy or lactation were not included.

The rearrangement joins TRBV28 to TRBJ2-7; D may be TRBD1 (6 bases). The sequence was collected from a woman aged 18-29 years with Graves' ophthalmopathy. Sequencing was performed on blood. The CDR3 region is CASSRTGLRSYEQYF. In DNA form, the CDR3 reads TGTGCCAGCAGCCGCACAGGGTTAAGATCCTACGAGCAGTACTTC.